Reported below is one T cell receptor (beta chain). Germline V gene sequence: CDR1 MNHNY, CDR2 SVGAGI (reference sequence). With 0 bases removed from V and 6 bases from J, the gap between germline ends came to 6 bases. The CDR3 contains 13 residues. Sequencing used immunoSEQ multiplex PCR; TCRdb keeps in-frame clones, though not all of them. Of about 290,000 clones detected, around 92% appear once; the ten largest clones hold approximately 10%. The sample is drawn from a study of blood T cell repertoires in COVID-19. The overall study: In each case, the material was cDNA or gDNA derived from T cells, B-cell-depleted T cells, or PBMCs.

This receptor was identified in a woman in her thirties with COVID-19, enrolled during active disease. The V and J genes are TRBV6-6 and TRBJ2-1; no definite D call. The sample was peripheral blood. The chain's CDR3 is CASSYSNGNEQFF. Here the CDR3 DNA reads TGTGCCAGCAGTTACTCGAACGGCAATGAGCAGTTCTTC.